A single sample gave rise to the 6 T cell receptor beta chains below, sequenced in a study of a mutant IDH1 vaccine in newly diagnosed glioma. The sample's time point: week 11, during vaccination. Vaccine doses each comprised 300 ug of mutant IDH1 20-mer peptide, with topical imiquimod. The method was immunoSEQ multiplex PCR; TCRdb's version includes in-frame clones alone and lacks a portion of them. The sample carries tens of thousands of clones, around 80% recorded once. These receptors have no identified antigens. The sample consisted of PBMCs, taken from a glioma patient whose treatment included an IDH1 peptide vaccine. The receptors were sampled from a man aged 45-65 years with glioma.

This clone was seen only once. This chain connects TRBV7-9 to TRBJ1-2, with 10 nucleotides matching TRBD1. J lost 4 bases, V lost 5 bases, and 7 bases had no gene match. This CDR3 comprises 15 residues. Germline CDR1 SEHNR, CDR2 FQNEAQ (reference sequence). CDR3 DNA: TGTGCCAGCAGCCCCGGGACAGGGGTTAGCTATGGCTACACCTTC. The encoded protein is CASSPGTGVSYGYTF.

This chain connects TRBV11-3 to TRBJ2-7; D tentatively fits TRBD1 or TRBD2 (5 bases each). V was pared by 5 bases and J by 3 bases, with 26 bases between. The germline V gene has CDR1 SGHNT and CDR2 YENEEA. The CDR3 spans 18 residues. The CDR3 DNA is TGTGCCAGCAGCCCCTTGGGCAGGGAGTCCCCCGGAGTCTACGAGCAGTACTTC. Its protein is CASSPLGRESPGVYEQYF.

Here the CDR3 reads CASSSSAGGGTQYF. The CDR3 DNA reads as TGTGCCAGCAGCTCGAGCGCGGGGGGCGGGACCCAGTACTTC. The chain recombines TRBV5-6 with TRBJ2-5; 8 bases are shared with TRBD2. Germline CDR1 SGHDT, CDR2 YYEEEE. The CDR3 has 14 residues. V shed 3 bases and J 7 bases; nucleotides not matched to a gene: 8.

In nucleotides, the CDR3 is TGTGCCAGCAGTTCTGACTTCAGAAGCGACAGGGGAATATGGAACTATGGCTACACCTTC. Translated, it gives CASSSDFRSDRGIWNYGYTF. The chain has TRBV28 and TRBJ1-2, with 8 bases aligning to TRBD1. CDR3 length: 20 residues. Germline values: CDR1 MDHEN, CDR2 SYDVKM. V shed 4 bases and J 2 bases; nucleotides not matched to a gene: 21.

J is TRBJ2-2 and V is TRBV30, with 9 nucleotides matching TRBD1. The CDR3 contains 15 residues. CDR1 is GTSNPN and CDR2 is SVGIG in the germline V gene (reference sequence). V trimming: 4 bases; J trimming: 7 bases; junction bases outside the gene matches: 10. CDR3 sequence (DNA): TGTGCCTGGACCGTACGGGACAGGGAGGTCGGGGAGCTGTTTTTT. This encodes CAWTVRDREVGELFF.

The chain couples TRBV19 to TRBJ2-7, with 8 bases that match TRBD1. This CDR3 contains 14 residues. The trim removed 6 bases at V and 4 bases at J, leaving 8 bases unmatched. CDR1 is LNHDA and CDR2 is SQIVND in the germline V gene (reference sequence). The CDR3 reads CASSPRDRRYEQYF. The CDR3 DNA is TGTGCCAGTAGCCCCAGGGACAGGCGTTACGAGCAGTACTTC.